A selection of T cell receptor beta chains follows, all from one sample in a study of T cell responses to AZD1222 COVID-19 vaccine. Libraries were prepared by immunoSEQ multiplex PCR; TCRdb keeps only in-frame clonotypes and omits some of them. The repertoire holds about 140,000 clones, with 85% to 95% as singletons. Sequencing used peripheral blood, obtained on day 0 of MenACWY control vaccination. The receptors come from an adult in good health. CDR3s leave out the opening cysteine and the closing phenylalanine or tryptophan. The D gene is left open where the match is weak. A row's size may be missing; if present it is once, few, many or a size class.

clone_size: -; v_call: TRBV5-1; d_call: -; cdr3_aa: ASSLISSGQDTQY
clone_size: once; v_call: TRBV5-4; d_call: TRBD1; cdr3_aa: ASSKDRPATNEKLF
clone_size: once; v_call: TRBV5-6; d_call: -; cdr3_aa: ASSYVSGAYEQY
clone_size: -; v_call: TRBV5-1; d_call: TRBD1; cdr3_aa: ASRTGVGGEQF
clone_size: -; v_call: TRBV2; d_call: -; cdr3_aa: ASSRSRRGGPEAF
clone_size: -; v_call: TRBV15; d_call: -; cdr3_aa: ATSRDLQENQPQH
clone_size: -; v_call: TRBV15; d_call: -; cdr3_aa: ATSSREYYNSPLH
clone_size: once; v_call: TRBV5-1; d_call: TRBD2; cdr3_aa: ASSRQGRREGRNEQF
clone_size: -; v_call: TRBV7-9; d_call: TRBD1; cdr3_aa: ASSLRQGASNQPQH
clone_size: -; v_call: TRBV6-5; d_call: -; cdr3_aa: ASSYRQDNSPLH
clone_size: once; v_call: TRBV28; d_call: TRBD1; cdr3_aa: ASSPPGQGLETQY
clone_size: -; v_call: TRBV11-2; d_call: -; cdr3_aa: ASRDPVRGRMNTEAF
clone_size: once; v_call: TRBV6-1; d_call: -; cdr3_aa: ASSYQGNYGYT
clone_size: -; v_call: TRBV14; d_call: -; cdr3_aa: ASSRTVNQGMDTGELF
clone_size: -; v_call: TRBV6-5; d_call: TRBD1; cdr3_aa: ASSTGQGRASPLH
clone_size: -; v_call: TRBV10-3; d_call: -; cdr3_aa: AISDTDEQY
clone_size: -; v_call: TRBV13; d_call: -; cdr3_aa: ASSVTNYGYT
clone_size: -; v_call: TRBV5-5; d_call: -; cdr3_aa: ASSLYTNYEQY
clone_size: -; v_call: TRBV28; d_call: TRBD2; cdr3_aa: ASSPPFGLAGNNEQF
clone_size: -; v_call: TRBV7-2; d_call: TRBD1; cdr3_aa: ASKRYGTAYEAF
clone_size: -; v_call: TRBV5-1; d_call: -; cdr3_aa: ASSSEAATEAF
clone_size: -; v_call: TRBV28; d_call: -; cdr3_aa: ASSDRQGSPAGDYNEQF
clone_size: -; v_call: TRBV14; d_call: TRBD2; cdr3_aa: ASRMSGEADTQY
clone_size: once; v_call: TRBV5-1; d_call: -; cdr3_aa: ASRAGSGANVLT
clone_size: -; v_call: TRBV4-3; d_call: TRBD1; cdr3_aa: ASSQGWGAGQGYLFNTEAF
clone_size: -; v_call: TRBV28; d_call: TRBD2; cdr3_aa: ASSLRGLAGVNEQF
clone_size: -; v_call: TRBV4-1; d_call: -; cdr3_aa: ASSQDGQGQQPQH
clone_size: -; v_call: TRBV5-8; d_call: -; cdr3_aa: ASSKGGSGEKLF
clone_size: -; v_call: TRBV5-4; d_call: TRBD2; cdr3_aa: ASSSKRGTRVNEQF
clone_size: -; v_call: TRBV3-1/TRBV3-2; d_call: -; cdr3_aa: ASSQDGVNTEAF
clone_size: -; v_call: TRBV11-2; d_call: TRBD1; cdr3_aa: ASSFTGAEGYGYT
clone_size: -; v_call: TRBV4-3; d_call: -; cdr3_aa: ASSQDPRQSTNEKLF
clone_size: -; v_call: TRBV5-1; d_call: -; cdr3_aa: ASSLAGRGNTIY
clone_size: -; v_call: TRBV19; d_call: -; cdr3_aa: ASSTLGGLPGGYT